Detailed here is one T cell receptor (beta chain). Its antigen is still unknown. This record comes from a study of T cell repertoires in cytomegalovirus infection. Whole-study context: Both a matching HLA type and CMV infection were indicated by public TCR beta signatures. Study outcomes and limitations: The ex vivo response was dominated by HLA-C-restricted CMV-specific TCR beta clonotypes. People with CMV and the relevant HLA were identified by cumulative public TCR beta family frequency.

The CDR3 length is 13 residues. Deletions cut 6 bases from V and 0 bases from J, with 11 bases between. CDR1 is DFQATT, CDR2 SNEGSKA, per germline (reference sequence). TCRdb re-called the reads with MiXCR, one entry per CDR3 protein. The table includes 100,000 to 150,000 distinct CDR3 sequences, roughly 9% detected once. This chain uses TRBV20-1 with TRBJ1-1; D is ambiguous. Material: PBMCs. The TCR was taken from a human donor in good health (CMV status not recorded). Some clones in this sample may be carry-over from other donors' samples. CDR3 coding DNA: TGCAGTGCCCAGAGGGAGTTGAACACTGAAGCTTTCTTT. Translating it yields CSAQRELNTEAFF.